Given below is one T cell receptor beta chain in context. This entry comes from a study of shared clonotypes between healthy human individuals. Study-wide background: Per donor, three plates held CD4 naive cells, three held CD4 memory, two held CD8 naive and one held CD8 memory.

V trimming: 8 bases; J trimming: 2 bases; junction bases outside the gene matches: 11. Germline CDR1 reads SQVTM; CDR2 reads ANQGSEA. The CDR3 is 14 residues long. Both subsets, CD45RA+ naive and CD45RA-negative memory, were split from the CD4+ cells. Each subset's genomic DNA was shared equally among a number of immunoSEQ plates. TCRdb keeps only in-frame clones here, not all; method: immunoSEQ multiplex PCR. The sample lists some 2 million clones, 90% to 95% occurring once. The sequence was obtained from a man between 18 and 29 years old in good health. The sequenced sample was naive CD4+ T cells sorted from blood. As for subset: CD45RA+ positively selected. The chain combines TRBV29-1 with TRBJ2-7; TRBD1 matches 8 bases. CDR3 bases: TGCAGCCGTCCCCCCGGACAGGGACCCTACGAGCAGTACTTC. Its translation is CSRPPGQGPYEQYF.